This paragraph covers one T cell receptor beta chain sequence. Enrolled through a virtual design, the participants were between roughly 18 and 89 years of age and came from 24 US areas. All recovered Cohort 3 donors got two negative PCRs, got clearance, or saw symptom resolution. This entry is derived from a study of blood T cell repertoires in COVID-19. For the study at large: COVID-19 samples collected from the United States, Italy and Spain covered acute and convalescent phases. PBMCs, B-cell-depleted T cells, or T cells were the source of the cDNA or gDNA that made up the material.

The assay was immunoSEQ multiplex PCR, and TCRdb's table has in-frame clones only and misses some. The repertoire includes about 480,000 clones, around 87% of them detected once, and approximately 2% sits in the top ten. The sample consisted of PBMCs or T cells enriched from blood (not recorded which). The sequence derives from a woman between 40 and 50 years old who had recovered from COVID-19.

As DNA, the CDR3 is TGCAGTGCTAGTGGGATAGCGGGAGGCACAGATACGCAGTATTTT. This encodes CSASGIAGGTDTQYF. The chain carries TRBV20-1 and TRBJ2-3; 9 bases match TRBD2. The V segment lost 3 bases and the J segment 1 base; nucleotides outside the gene matches: 5. The CDR3 is 15 amino acids. Germline CDR1 is DFQATT and CDR2 is SNEGSKA (reference sequence).